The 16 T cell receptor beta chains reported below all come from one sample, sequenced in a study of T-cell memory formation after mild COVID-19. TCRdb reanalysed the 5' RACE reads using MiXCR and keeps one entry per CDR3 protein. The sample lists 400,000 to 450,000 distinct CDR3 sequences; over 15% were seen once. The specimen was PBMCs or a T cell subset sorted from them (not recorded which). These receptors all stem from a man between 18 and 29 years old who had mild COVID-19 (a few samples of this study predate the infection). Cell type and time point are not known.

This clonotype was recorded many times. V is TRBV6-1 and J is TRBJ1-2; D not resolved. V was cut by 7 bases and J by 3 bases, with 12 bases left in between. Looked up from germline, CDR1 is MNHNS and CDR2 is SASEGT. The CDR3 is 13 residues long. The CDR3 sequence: CASTEDVDYGYTF. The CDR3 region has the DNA TGTGCCAGCACCGAAGATGTCGACTATGGCTACACCTTC.

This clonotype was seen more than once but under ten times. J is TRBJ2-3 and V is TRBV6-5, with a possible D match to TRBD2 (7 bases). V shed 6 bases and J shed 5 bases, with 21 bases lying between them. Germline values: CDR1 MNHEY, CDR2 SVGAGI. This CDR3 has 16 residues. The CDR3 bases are TGTGCCAGCAGCACCCCAGATCGGGGGGCCGGAGATACGCAGTATTTT. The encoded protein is CASSTPDRGAGDTQYF.

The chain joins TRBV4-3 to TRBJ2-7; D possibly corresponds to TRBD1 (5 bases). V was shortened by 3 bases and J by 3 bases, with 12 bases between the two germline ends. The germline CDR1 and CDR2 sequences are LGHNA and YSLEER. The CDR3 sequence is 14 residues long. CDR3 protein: CASSHQDSVYEQYV. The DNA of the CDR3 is TGCGCCAGCAGCCACCAAGACAGTGTCTACGAGCAGTACGTC.

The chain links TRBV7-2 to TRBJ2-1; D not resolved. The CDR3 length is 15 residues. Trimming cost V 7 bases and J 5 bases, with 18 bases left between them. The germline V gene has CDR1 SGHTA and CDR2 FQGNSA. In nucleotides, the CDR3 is TGTGCCAGCAACCTCTGGCCCAGCAGCAACAATGAGCAGTTCTTC. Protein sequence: CASNLWPSSNNEQFF.

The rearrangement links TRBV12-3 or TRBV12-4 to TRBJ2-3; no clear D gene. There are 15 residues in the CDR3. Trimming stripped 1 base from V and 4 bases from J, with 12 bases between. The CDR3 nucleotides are TGTGCCAGCAGTTTAGGCCTAGTATCCGCAGATACGCAGTATTTT. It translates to CASSLGLVSADTQYF.

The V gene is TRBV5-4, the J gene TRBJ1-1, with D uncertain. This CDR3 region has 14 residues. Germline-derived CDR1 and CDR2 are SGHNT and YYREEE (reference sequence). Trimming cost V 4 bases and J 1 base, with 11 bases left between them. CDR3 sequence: CASSPPTANTEAFF. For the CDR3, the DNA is TGTGCCAGCAGCCCACCGACCGCGAACACTGAAGCTTTCTTT.

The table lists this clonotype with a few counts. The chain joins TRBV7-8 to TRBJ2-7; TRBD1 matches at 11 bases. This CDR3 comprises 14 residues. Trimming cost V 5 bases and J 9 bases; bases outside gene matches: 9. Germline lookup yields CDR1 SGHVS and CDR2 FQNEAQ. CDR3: CASSPRDRGIGQYF. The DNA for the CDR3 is TGTGCCAGCAGCCCGAGGGACAGGGGGATCGGGCAGTACTTC.

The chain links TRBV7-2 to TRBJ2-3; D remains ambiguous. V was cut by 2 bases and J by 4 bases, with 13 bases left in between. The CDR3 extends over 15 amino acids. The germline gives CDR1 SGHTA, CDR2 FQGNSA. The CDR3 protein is CASSLTPGSSDTQYF. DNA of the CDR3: TGTGCCAGCAGCTTAACCCCTGGCAGTTCAGATACGCAGTATTTT.

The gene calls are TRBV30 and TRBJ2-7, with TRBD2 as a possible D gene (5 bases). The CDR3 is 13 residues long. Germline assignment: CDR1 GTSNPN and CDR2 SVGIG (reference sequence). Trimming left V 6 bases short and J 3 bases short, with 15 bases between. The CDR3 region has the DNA TGTGCCTGCCAACTAAGCGGTTACTACGAGCAGTACTTC. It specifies CACQLSGYYEQYF.

CDR3 sequence (DNA): TGCGCCAGCAGCCAAGACCCGTCGGCGTTAATGTATGGCTACACCTTC. Amino acid sequence: CASSQDPSALMYGYTF. V gene TRBV4-3 combines with J gene TRBJ1-2; no clear D gene. Trimming pared 0 bases from V and 5 bases from J, leaving 16 bases between. The germline gives CDR1 LGHNA, CDR2 YSLEER. This CDR3 comprises 16 residues.

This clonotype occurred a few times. The CDR3 DNA reads TGTGCCAGCTCTAGGCGGGAAGAGACCCAGTACTTC. Its translation is CASSRREETQYF. The chain employs TRBV6-2 or TRBV6-3 and TRBJ2-5; a weak D match, TRBD2 (5 bases). This CDR3 is built from 12 residues. Germline CDR1 is MNHEY and CDR2 is SVGEGT. V was pared by 8 bases and J by 3 bases, with 10 bases between.

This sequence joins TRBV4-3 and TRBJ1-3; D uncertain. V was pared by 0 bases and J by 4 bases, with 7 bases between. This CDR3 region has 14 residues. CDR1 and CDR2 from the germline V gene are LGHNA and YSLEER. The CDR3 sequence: CASSQDGLGNTIYF. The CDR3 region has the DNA TGCGCCAGCAGCCAAGACGGGCTGGGAAACACCATATATTTT.

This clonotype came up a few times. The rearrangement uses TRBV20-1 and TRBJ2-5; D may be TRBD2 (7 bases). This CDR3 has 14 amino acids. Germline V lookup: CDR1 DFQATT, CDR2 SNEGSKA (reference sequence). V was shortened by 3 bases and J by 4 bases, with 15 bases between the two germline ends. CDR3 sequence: CSASKGGAAETQYF. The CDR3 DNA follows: TGCAGTGCTAGTAAGGGGGGGGCCGCAGAGACCCAGTACTTC.

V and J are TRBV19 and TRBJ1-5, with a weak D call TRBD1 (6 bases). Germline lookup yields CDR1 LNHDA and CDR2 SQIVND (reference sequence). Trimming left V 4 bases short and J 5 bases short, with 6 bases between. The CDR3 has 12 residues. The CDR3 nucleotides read TGTGCCAGTAGTAACAGGGATCAGCCCCAGCATTTT. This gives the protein CASSNRDQPQHF.

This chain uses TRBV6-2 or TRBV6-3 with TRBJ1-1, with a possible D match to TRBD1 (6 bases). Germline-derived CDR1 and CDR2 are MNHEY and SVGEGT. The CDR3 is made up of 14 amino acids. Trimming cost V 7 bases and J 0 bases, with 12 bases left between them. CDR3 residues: CASTWTAVNTEAFF. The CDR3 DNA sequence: TGTGCCAGCACCTGGACAGCCGTGAACACTGAAGCTTTCTTT.

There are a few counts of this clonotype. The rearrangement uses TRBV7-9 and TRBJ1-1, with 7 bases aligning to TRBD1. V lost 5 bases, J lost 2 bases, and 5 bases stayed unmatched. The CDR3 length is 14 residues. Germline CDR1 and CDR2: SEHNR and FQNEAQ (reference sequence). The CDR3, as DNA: TGTGCCAGCAGCATGACAGGGTTCAACACTGAAGCTTTCTTT. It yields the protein CASSMTGFNTEAFF.